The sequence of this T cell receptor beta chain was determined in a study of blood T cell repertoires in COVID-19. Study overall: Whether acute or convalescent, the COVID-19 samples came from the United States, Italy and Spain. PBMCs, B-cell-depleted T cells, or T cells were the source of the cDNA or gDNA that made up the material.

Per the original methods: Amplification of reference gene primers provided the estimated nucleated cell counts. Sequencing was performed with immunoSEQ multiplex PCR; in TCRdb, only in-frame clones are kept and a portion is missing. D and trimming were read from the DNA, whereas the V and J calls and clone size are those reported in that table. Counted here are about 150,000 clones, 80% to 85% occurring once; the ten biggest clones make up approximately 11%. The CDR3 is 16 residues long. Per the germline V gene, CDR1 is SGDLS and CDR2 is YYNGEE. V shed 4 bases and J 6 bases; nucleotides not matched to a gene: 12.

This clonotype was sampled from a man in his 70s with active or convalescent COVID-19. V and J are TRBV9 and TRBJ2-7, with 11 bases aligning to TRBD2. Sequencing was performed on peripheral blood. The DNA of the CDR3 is TGTGCCAGCAGCTCCCGCCAGACTAGCGGGACTCTCGAGCAGTACTTC. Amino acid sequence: CASSSRQTSGTLEQYF.